This T cell receptor (beta chain) was sequenced in a study of a mutant IDH1 vaccine in newly diagnosed glioma. Study information: Patients began vaccination 4-6 weeks after radiotherapy alone, or with temozolomide cycles.

Worth noting for this clone: Its antigen is undetermined.

Trimming cost V 4 bases and J 3 bases, with 13 bases left between them. The CDR3 has 15 amino acids. Germline V gene sequence: CDR1 SNHLY, CDR2 FYNNEI. Profiling relied on immunoSEQ multiplex PCR, and the TCRdb table lists in-frame clones only, not all of them. The sample shows 30,000 to 40,000 clones, around 80% of them seen only once. Documented time point: week 35, safety follow-up. With topical imiquimod, each dose of the vaccine consisted of 300 ug of mutant IDH1 20-mer peptide. The chain uses TRBV2 and TRBJ1-3; D perhaps matches TRBD1 (5 bases). This TCR was sampled from a man aged 40-50 years with glioma. Some clones in this sample may be carry-over from other donors' samples. This sample comprised PBMCs, obtained from a glioma patient whose treatment included an IDH1 peptide vaccine. The CDR3 loop reads CASSGRGAGGNTIYF. The CDR3 coding sequence is TGTGCCAGCAGTGGGCGAGGGGCAGGTGGAAACACCATATATTTT.